The T cell receptor beta chain described here comes from a study of early T cells in non-severe SARS-CoV-2 infection. Study findings and constraints: VDJdb matching skewed toward anti-spike CD8 responses, missing private and CD4 specificities.

One entry per CDR3 protein, called by TCRdb with MiXCR from the 5' RACE reads. The sample yields tens of thousands of distinct CDR3 sequences, over 9.5% seen once. The CDR3 covers 15 residues. V gave up 4 bases and J gave up 6 bases, with 15 bases separating them. CDR1 is SGHTA and CDR2 is FQGTGA in the germline V gene. The table lists this clonotype with many counts. Its antigen remains unknown. The TCR was taken from an adult who was a healthcare worker with PCR-confirmed SARS-CoV-2 infection or an uninfected control (not recorded which). This chain uses TRBV7-3 with TRBJ2-2; perhaps TRBD1 as D (5 bases). The sample was whole blood. The CDR3 region has the DNA TGTGCCAGCAGCTGGGGCTTTCGGTCGTCCGGGGAGCTGTTTTTT. Its protein is CASSWGFRSSGELFF.